The sample holds many counts of the clone carrying this T cell receptor (beta chain). The sample belongs to a study of T-cell reconstitution after alpha-beta-depleted transplantation in children. Unique molecular identifiers were incorporated into the prepared TCRbeta library. One entry per CDR3 protein, called by TCRdb with MiXCR from the PCR reads. The data show 150,000 to 250,000 distinct CDR3 sequences, with roughly 14% seen just once and about 13% held by the top ten. The clonotype was recovered from a human donor who donated a stem cell graft to a child with acute lymphoblastic leukemia. Sequenced here: PBMCs from the stem cell graft donor, sampled from the stem cell graft.

CDR3 amino acids: CASSHASGRVQETQYF. As DNA, the CDR3 is TGCGCCAGCAGCCATGCTAGCGGGAGGGTTCAAGAGACCCAGTACTTC. The chain uses TRBV4-1 and TRBJ2-5; 12 nucleotides align to TRBD2. The CDR3 spans 16 residues. Trimming took 3 bases from V and 2 from J; bases not matched to a gene: 4. Germline V lookup: CDR1 MGHRA, CDR2 YSYEKL.